The T cell receptor (beta chain) under discussion was sequenced for a study of T cells after yellow fever vaccination. This clonotype has just a few counts. The antigen is not known. Study-level results: Only a small proportion of the clonotypes turned up in both the CD4 and the CD8 compartments, likely arising from convergent recombination.

CDR1 is MDHEN and CDR2 is SYDVKM in the germline V gene. V dropped 7 bases and J dropped 3 bases, with 15 bases sitting between them. This CDR3 region has 14 residues. Each CDR3 protein gets one entry after TCRdb re-called the 5' RACE reads with MiXCR. Of fewer than 350,000 distinct CDR3 sequences in the sample, 3.5% to 4.5% are singletons; the top ten hold approximately 19%. The starting material was PBMCs, obtained 15 days after the yellow fever booster vaccination. V gene TRBV28 combines with J gene TRBJ1-1; no reliable D call. This clonotype originated in a man younger than 30 who received the YFV17D yellow fever vaccine. CDR3 in amino acids: CASTSGGSDTEAFF. The CDR3 nucleotides are TGTGCCAGCACCTCCGGAGGTTCCGACACTGAAGCTTTCTTT.